Following are 10 T cell receptor beta chains from one sample sequenced in a study of CD4 T cells in relation to SARS-CoV-2 and coronaviruses. The data were produced by immunoSEQ multiplex PCR, yet TCRdb's version contains in-frame clones alone and is incomplete. The sample records under 20,000 clones, just under 80% being singletons. These receptors have no identified antigens. Unexposed donor CD4+ T cells date from about 2011-2019, before the COVID-19 pandemic. Isolation of CD4+ T cells took place after about eleven days in culture. Sequenced input: CD4+ T cells from PBMCs, cultured in vitro. The origin of the receptors is a human donor in good health.

Here the CDR3 DNA reads TGTGCCAGCAGCCTAACCGGGACAGGGGGTCGGAAACTGTTTTTT. As protein: CASSLTGTGGRKLFF. The V gene is TRBV5-6, the J gene TRBJ1-4, with 11 nucleotides matching TRBD1. J was trimmed by 11 bases and V by 4 bases; bases with no gene match: 10. The CDR3 is 15 residues long. Germline V CDR1 and CDR2: SGHDT, YYEEEE.

The chain has TRBV24-1 and TRBJ1-1, with 9 positions matching TRBD1. The CDR3 is 16 amino acids. Germline V gene sequence: CDR1 KGHDR, CDR2 SFDVKD. V gave up 4 bases and J gave up 5 bases; unmatched junction bases: 10. CDR3 sequence (DNA): TGTGCCACCAGTGACAGCCGGGACAGGGATGGGACTGAAGCTTTCTTT. Protein: CATSDSRDRDGTEAFF.

The V gene is TRBV24-1, the J gene TRBJ2-1; possible D gene TRBD1, 6 bases. This CDR3 is built from 16 residues. The V and J ends lost 4 bases and 2 bases respectively, with 14 bases between them. From germline, CDR1 is KGHDR and CDR2 SFDVKD. The CDR3 here is CATSDSTGATYNEQFF. In DNA, the CDR3 is TGTGCCACCAGTGACTCGACAGGAGCCACCTACAATGAGCAGTTCTTC.

This clone was found once. This chain connects TRBV6-1 to TRBJ2-4, with 13 bases lining up with TRBD2. J gave up 7 bases and V 2 bases, and 11 bases lay outside the gene matches. This CDR3 is 18 amino acids long. Per germline, CDR1 MNHNS and CDR2 SASEGT. The CDR3 loop is CASSESPRGLAGRNIQYF. CDR3 DNA sequence: TGTGCCAGCAGTGAAAGCCCTAGGGGACTAGCGGGAAGGAACATTCAGTACTTC.

As regards this clone: Sequence at one end of the junction differs from germline and may be a read error. CDR3 protein: CASSLALGAANF. CDR3 in DNA: TGTGCCAGCAGCTTGGCCCTGGGGGCGGCGAACTTC. V gene TRBV5-4 combines with J gene TRBJ2-7; D may be TRBD1 (6 bases). The CDR3 covers 12 residues. Germline V gene lookup returns CDR1 SGHNT and CDR2 YYREEE (reference sequence).

The chain links TRBV3-1 (or the pseudogene TRBV3-2) to TRBJ2-1; 9 bases map to TRBD2. This CDR3 has 17 residues. Per germline, CDR1 LGHDT and CDR2 YNNKEL (reference sequence). Trimming cost V 3 bases and J 9 bases; bases outside gene matches: 15. CDR3 in amino acids: CASSQRRLAGALGEQFF. The CDR3 DNA is TGTGCCAGCAGCCAGAGGAGGTTAGCGGGAGCTCTCGGTGAGCAGTTCTTC.

There are a few counts of this clone. The DNA for the CDR3 is TGTGCCAGCAGGGGGTCGCGTAGAGGGGGCCTTGGCTACACCTTC. As protein: CASRGSRRGGLGYTF. The chain is built from TRBV28 and TRBJ1-2; TRBD1 agrees at 7 bases. The CDR3 has 15 amino acids. V was clipped by 6 bases and J by 7 bases; unmatched bases: 14. Germline CDR1 MDHEN, CDR2 SYDVKM.

This clone counts as medium-sized. The chain recombines TRBV5-6 with TRBJ2-5, with TRBD1 as a possible D gene (6 bases). Deletions cut 6 bases from V and 0 bases from J, with 9 bases between. The CDR3 consists of 13 residues. CDR1 is SGHDT, CDR2 YYEEEE, per germline. The CDR3 DNA reads as TGTGCCAGCACACAGGGCTACCAAGAGACCCAGTACTTC. It is translated as CASTQGYQETQYF.

This clone was counted between two and nine times. The rearrangement joins TRBV4-1 to TRBJ1-1; perhaps TRBD1 as D (6 bases). The CDR3 covers 20 residues. With 0 bases removed from V and 0 bases from J, the gap between germline ends came to 23 bases. The germline CDR1 and CDR2 sequences are MGHRA and YSYEKL. The chain's CDR3 is CASSQDRGQTIIRLNTEAFF. The CDR3 region has the DNA TGCGCCAGCAGCCAAGATCGGGGGCAGACGATTATTAGGCTGAACACTGAAGCTTTCTTT.

The chain joins TRBV19 to TRBJ2-3; D is undetermined. The V end lost 3 bases, the J end lost 0 bases, and 1 base lay between the germline ends. This CDR3 contains 12 residues. Germline V lookup: CDR1 LNHDA, CDR2 SQIVND (reference sequence). CDR3 in amino acids: CASSISTDTQYF. CDR3 DNA sequence: TGTGCCAGTAGTATTAGCACAGATACGCAGTATTTT.